The 17 T cell receptor beta chains given below trace back to one sample, sequenced in a study of blood T cells in healthy people across ages. A second PCR of about 6 to 11 cycles used a sample-barcoded 5' primer and a J-beta primer mix. Using its own MiXCR run on the 5' RACE reads, TCRdb lists one record per CDR3 protein. The sample lists roughly 1.4 million distinct CDR3 sequences, approximately 59% occurring once. Sequenced input: blood. The receptors were sampled from a man between 18 and 29 years old in good health.

The V gene is TRBV4-1, the J gene TRBJ2-5, with 7 bases identical to TRBD2. The V segment lost 0 bases and the J segment 5 bases; nucleotides outside the gene matches: 12. This CDR3 is 17 amino acids long. CDR1 and CDR2 (germline): MGHRA, YSYEKL. CDR3 in DNA: TGCGCCAGCAGCCAAGATGAGGGAGGGCAGGCATGGGAGACCCAGTACTTC. As protein: CASSQDEGGQAWETQYF.

V gene TRBV12-3 or TRBV12-4 combines with J gene TRBJ2-4; D gene unclear. V was cut by 8 bases and J by 0 bases, with 8 bases left in between. The CDR3 length is 13 residues. CDR3 region: CASQEVAKNIQYF. In nucleotides, the CDR3 is TGTGCCAGCCAAGAGGTAGCCAAAAACATTCAGTACTTC.

In DNA form, the CDR3 reads TGTGCCAGCAGCCCCATCGGGTCTAATCAGCCCCAGCATTTT. The encoded protein is CASSPIGSNQPQHF. V is TRBV6-2 or TRBV6-3 and J is TRBJ1-5; D is uncertain. The V gene's germline CDR1 is MNHEY and CDR2 SVGEGT. V lost 6 bases and J lost 4, with 13 bases in between. CDR3 length: 14 residues.

The chain uses TRBV2 and TRBJ1-1; D is unclear. CDR1 SNHLY and CDR2 FYNNEI come from the germline V gene. The V and J ends lost 8 bases and 7 bases respectively, with 8 bases between them. The CDR3 runs to 10 residues. The CDR3 DNA is TGTGCCAGCTTACAAATTGAAGCTTTCTTT. Amino acids: CASLQIEAFF.

The chain carries TRBV7-9 and TRBJ1-1; D unclear. The V and J ends lost 5 bases and 11 bases respectively, with 18 bases between them. Looked up from germline, CDR1 is SEHNR and CDR2 is FQNEAQ (reference sequence). There are 13 residues in the CDR3. The CDR3 protein is CASSPLADPTAFF. CDR3 nucleotide sequence: TGTGCCAGCAGCCCACTGGCAGACCCCACCGCTTTCTTT.

V gene TRBV3-1 combines with J gene TRBJ2-7; D not certain. V gave up 2 bases and J gave up 7 bases, with 12 bases separating them. Looked up from germline, CDR1 is LGHDT and CDR2 is YNNKEL (reference sequence). The length of the CDR3 is 13 residues. This chain's CDR3 is CASSQIPGSEQYF. The CDR3, as DNA: TGTGCCAGCAGCCAAATACCCGGGTCGGAGCAGTACTTC.

The V gene is TRBV30, the J gene TRBJ1-6; D is undetermined. Trimming removed 4 bases from V and 7 bases from J, with 14 bases in between. This CDR3 spans 14 amino acids. From germline, CDR1 is GTSNPN and CDR2 SVGIG (reference sequence). The CDR3 here is CAWTAATLNSPLHF. The CDR3 bases are TGTGCCTGGACCGCGGCGACTCTCAATTCACCCCTCCACTTT.

This clonotype was detected a few times. The chain recombines TRBV6-5 with TRBJ2-7; D gene ambiguous. The CDR3 covers 15 residues. Germline V CDR1 and CDR2: MNHEY, SVGAGI. Trimming cost V 2 bases and J 5 bases, with 16 bases left between them. CDR3 sequence (DNA): TGTGCCAGCAGTTACCACGGACCCCATTCCCACGAGCAGTACTTC. This translates into CASSYHGPHSHEQYF.

The V call is TRBV11-2, the J call TRBJ2-7; the D is unclear. Trimming took off 5 bases at V and 2 bases at J, with 10 bases between the two ends. CDR3 length equals 13 residues. The V gene's germline CDR1 is SGHAT and CDR2 FQNNGV. CDR3 DNA sequence: TGTGCCAGCAGCGAGGTGTCAGCCTACGAGCAGTACTTC. It is translated as CASSEVSAYEQYF.

J is TRBJ2-6 and V is TRBV4-2, with D unclear. The V end lost 3 bases, the J end lost 0 bases, and 6 bases lay between the germline ends. The CDR3 is 15 amino acids. Looked up from germline, CDR1 is LGHNA and CDR2 is YNFKEQ. The CDR3 nucleotides are TGTGCCAGCAGCCACGCCGACTCTGGGGCCAACGTCCTGACTTTC. Encoded protein: CASSHADSGANVLTF.

The CDR3 region has the DNA TGTGCCAGCAGTCGGAGCCCGGGACAGGACTCCTACGAGCAGTACTTC. Translating it yields CASSRSPGQDSYEQYF. This rearrangement joins TRBV6-5 to TRBJ2-7; 8 bases agree with TRBD1. Germline loops: CDR1 MNHEY, CDR2 SVGAGI. The CDR3 has 16 amino acids. Losses at the gene ends were 5 bases for V and 0 bases for J; bases not matched to a gene: 9.

This clonotype was observed a handful of times. This chain connects TRBV18 to TRBJ2-4, with D possibly TRBD2 on 6 matching bases. Germline V gene lookup returns CDR1 KGHSH and CDR2 LQKENI. Trimming removed 3 bases from V and 2 bases from J, with 23 bases in between. This CDR3 contains 19 residues. CDR3 in DNA: TGTGCCAGCTCACCGGGACCCTACGGGAGTCCGCTATCCAAAAACATTCAGTACTTC. As protein: CASSPGPYGSPLSKNIQYF.

The chain carries TRBV6-5 and TRBJ1-1; D remains ambiguous. CDR1 is MNHEY, CDR2 SVGAGI, per germline. The CDR3 covers 13 residues. Deletions cut 6 bases from V and 2 bases from J, with 10 bases between. CDR3 DNA sequence: TGTGCCAGCAGCTATAAACTCAACACTGAAGCTTTCTTT. Translating gives CASSYKLNTEAFF.

The chain combines TRBV10-3 with TRBJ2-1; a possible D gene is TRBD2 (5 bases). The CDR3 extends over 15 amino acids. Trimming stripped 0 bases from V and 0 bases from J, with 6 bases between. Germline CDR1 and CDR2: ENHRY and SYGVKD. The CDR3 sequence is CAISESTNSYNEQFF. CDR3 nucleotides: TGTGCCATCAGTGAGTCGACTAACTCCTACAATGAGCAGTTCTTC.

This clonotype was seen once. The chain joins TRBV12-3 or TRBV12-4 to TRBJ2-4; 9 bases match TRBD2. The J call could be wrong; TRBJ2-7 is a better fit for the DNA end. The CDR3 loop spans 16 amino acids. This chain's CDR3 is CASSFWERGEHYEQYF. The CDR3 nucleotides read TGTGCCAGCAGTTTTTGGGAGCGGGGGGAACACTACGAGCAGTACTTC.

The rearrangement links TRBV20-1 to TRBJ2-1, with 7 bases that match TRBD2. There are 16 residues in the CDR3. V lost 2 bases to trimming and J lost 2 bases; unmatched junction nucleotides: 9. Germline lookup yields CDR1 DFQATT and CDR2 SNEGSKA (reference sequence). The CDR3 reads CSARSPGGRAYNEQFF. The CDR3 coding sequence is TGCAGTGCTAGATCCCCCGGGGGGAGGGCCTACAATGAGCAGTTCTTC.

Only a few counts were recorded for this clonotype. The chain uses TRBV29-1 and TRBJ1-4, with 8 bases aligning to TRBD1. CDR3 length: 15 residues. The V gene's germline CDR1 is SQVTM and CDR2 ANQGSEA. Losses at the gene ends were 3 bases for V and 2 bases for J; bases not matched to a gene: 5. CDR3: CSVDVPGGTNEKLFF. For the CDR3, the DNA is TGCAGCGTTGACGTACCAGGGGGCACTAATGAAAAACTGTTTTTT.